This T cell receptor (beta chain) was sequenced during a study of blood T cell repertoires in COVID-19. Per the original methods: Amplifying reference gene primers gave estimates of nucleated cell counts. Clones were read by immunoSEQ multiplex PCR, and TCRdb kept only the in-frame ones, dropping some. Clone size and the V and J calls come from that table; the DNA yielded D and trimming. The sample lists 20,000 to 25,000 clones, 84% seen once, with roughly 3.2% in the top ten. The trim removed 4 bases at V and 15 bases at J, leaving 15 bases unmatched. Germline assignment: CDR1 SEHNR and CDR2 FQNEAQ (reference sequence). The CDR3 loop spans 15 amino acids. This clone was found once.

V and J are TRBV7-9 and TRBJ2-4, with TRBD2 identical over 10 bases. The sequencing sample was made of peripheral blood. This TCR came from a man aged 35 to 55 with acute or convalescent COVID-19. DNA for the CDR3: TGTGCCAGCAGCTCGACTGCCGGGACTAGCGAAGCCCCGTACTTC. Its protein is CASSSTAGTSEAPYF.